This T cell receptor beta chain comes out of a study of identical twins. Study-level points and caveats: Low generation probability was overrepresented in out-of-frame alpha sequences shared by twins.

Comments on this clonotype: Its antigen is not known.

TCRdb itself ran the 5' RACE reads through MiXCR, one entry per CDR3 protein. This sample has 600,000 to 800,000 distinct CDR3 sequences, with about 20% found just once. CDR1 and CDR2 (germline): LGHNT, FRNRAP. The CDR3 contains 15 residues. With 2 bases clipped from V and 6 bases from J, the junction kept 8 bases outside the gene matches. This sample was shared with a second study, whose subject was T cells expressing NK-cell markers. Per that paper: The leading position in the CD3+CD56-NKG2C+ fraction of four donors also went to these clonotypes.

This chain connects TRBV12-5 to TRBJ1-1; 8 bases map to TRBD1. Sequencing was performed on PBMCs. The clonotype originates from a young woman in good health. Here the CDR3 reads CASGLYVRGRPEAFF. The CDR3 region has the DNA TGTGCTAGTGGTTTGTACGTCAGGGGGCGCCCTGAAGCTTTCTTT.